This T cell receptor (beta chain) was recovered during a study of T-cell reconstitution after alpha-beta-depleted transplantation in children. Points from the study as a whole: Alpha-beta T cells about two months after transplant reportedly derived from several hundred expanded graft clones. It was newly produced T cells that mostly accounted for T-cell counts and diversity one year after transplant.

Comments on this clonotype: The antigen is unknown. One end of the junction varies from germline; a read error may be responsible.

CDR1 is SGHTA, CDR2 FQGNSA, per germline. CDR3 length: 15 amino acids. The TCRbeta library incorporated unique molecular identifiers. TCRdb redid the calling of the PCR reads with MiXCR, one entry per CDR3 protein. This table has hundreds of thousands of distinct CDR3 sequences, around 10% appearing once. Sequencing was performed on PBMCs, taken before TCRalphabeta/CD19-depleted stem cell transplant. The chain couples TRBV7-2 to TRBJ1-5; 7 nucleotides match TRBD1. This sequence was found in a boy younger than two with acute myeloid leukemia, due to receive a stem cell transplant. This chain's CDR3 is CASSLVGTANQPQHF. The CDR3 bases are TGTGCCAGCAGCTTAGTTGGGACAGCCAATCAGCCCCAGCACTTT.